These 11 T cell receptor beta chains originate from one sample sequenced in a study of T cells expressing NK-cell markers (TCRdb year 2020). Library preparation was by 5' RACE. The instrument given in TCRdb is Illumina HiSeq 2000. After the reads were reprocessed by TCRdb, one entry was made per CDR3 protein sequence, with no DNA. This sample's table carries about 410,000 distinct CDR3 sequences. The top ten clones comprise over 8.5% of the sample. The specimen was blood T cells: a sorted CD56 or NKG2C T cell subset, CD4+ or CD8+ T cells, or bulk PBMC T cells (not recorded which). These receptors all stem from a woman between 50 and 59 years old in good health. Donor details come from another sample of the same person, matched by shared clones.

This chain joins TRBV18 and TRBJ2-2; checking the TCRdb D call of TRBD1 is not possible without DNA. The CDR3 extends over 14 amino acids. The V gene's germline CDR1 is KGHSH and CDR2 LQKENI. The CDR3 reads CASSAPPNTGELFF.

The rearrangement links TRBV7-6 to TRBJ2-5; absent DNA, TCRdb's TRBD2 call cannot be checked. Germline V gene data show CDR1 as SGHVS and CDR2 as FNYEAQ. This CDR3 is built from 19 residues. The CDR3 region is CASSLSETGTSGRLETQYF.

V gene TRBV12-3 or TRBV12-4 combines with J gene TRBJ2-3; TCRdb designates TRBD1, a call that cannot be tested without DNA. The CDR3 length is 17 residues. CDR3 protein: CASSLTGGDRPTDTQYF.

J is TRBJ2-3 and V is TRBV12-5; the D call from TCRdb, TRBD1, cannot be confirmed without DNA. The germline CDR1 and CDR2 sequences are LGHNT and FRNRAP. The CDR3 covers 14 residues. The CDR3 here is CASGQQGAADTQYF.

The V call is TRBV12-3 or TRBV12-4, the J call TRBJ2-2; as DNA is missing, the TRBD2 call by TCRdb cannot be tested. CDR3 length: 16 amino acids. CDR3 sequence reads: CASSLTGGGNTGELFF.

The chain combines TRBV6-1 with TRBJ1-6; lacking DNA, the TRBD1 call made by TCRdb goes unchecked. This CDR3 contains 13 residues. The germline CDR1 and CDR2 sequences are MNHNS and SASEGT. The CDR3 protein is CASSEALGVALHF.

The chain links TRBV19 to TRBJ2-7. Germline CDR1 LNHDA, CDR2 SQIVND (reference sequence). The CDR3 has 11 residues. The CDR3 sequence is CASVSNYEQYF.

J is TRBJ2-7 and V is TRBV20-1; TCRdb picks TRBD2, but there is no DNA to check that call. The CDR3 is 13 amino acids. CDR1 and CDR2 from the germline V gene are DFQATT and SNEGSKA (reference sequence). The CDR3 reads CSACPSGKNEQYF.

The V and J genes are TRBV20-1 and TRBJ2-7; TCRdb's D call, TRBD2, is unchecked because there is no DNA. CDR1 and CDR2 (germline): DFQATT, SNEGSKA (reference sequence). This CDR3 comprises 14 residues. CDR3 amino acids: CSAGKKSGGNEQYF.

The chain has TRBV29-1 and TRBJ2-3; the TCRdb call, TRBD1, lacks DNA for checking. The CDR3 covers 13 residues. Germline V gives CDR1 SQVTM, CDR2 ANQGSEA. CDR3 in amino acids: CSAGSRDPDTQYF.

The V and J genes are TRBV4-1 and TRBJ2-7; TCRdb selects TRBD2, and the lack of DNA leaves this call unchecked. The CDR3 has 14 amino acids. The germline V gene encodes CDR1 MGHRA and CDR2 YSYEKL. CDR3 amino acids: CASSQPLAGVEQYF.